The sequence of this T cell receptor beta chain was determined in a study of cytomegalovirus exposure and HLA in healthy donors. Germline CDR1 SNHLY, CDR2 FYNNEI. The V end lost 7 bases, the J end lost 3 bases, and 22 bases lay between the germline ends. This CDR3 spans 16 amino acids. The primer mix had 60 Vbeta and 13 Jbeta primers. The method was immunoSEQ multiplex PCR; TCRdb's version includes in-frame clones alone and lacks a portion of them. In the table there are around 90,000 clones, approximately 86% of which are singletons. Sequenced: PBMCs. The chain uses TRBV2 and TRBJ2-7; D might be TRBD2 (6 bases). The TCR comes from a man younger than 45 in good health and CMV-seropositive. CDR3 in amino acids: CASTLTWTGGDYEQYF. The CDR3 DNA sequence: TGTGCCAGCACCCTGACCTGGACCGGGGGAGACTACGAGCAGTACTTC.